This entry lists 2 T cell receptor beta chains sequenced from one sample in a study of blood T cell repertoires in COVID-19. Clones were read by immunoSEQ multiplex PCR, and TCRdb kept only the in-frame ones, dropping some. Of about 170,000 clones listed, roughly 84% were seen once; the top ten hold approximately 11%. The sample consisted of peripheral blood. The receptors stem from a man in his sixties or seventies with active or convalescent COVID-19.

This clone showed up just a few times. V usage is TRBV6-5 and J usage is TRBJ1-1, with a tentative D call TRBD1 (5 bases). Germline-derived CDR1 and CDR2 are MNHEY and SVGAGI. The CDR3 runs to 15 residues. V lost 2 bases to trimming and J lost 5 bases, with 15 bases between them. The CDR3 nucleotides read TGTGCCAGCAGTTACCCGCGGGGGGGAGGGACTGAAGCTTTCTTT. It translates to CASSYPRGGGTEAFF.

The J gene is TRBJ1-2, the V gene TRBV6-1, with TRBD1 matching over 8 bases. The ends lost 4 bases at V and 5 bases at J; junction bases unmatched: 12. The CDR3 loop spans 16 amino acids. CDR1 MNHNS and CDR2 SASEGT come from the germline V gene. CDR3 protein: CASSAGTGARGYGYTF. CDR3 in DNA: TGTGCCAGCAGTGCCGGGACAGGTGCGAGAGGGTATGGCTACACCTTC.